These T cell receptor beta chains were read from a single sample in a study of long-term antiretroviral therapy in people with HIV. Here immunoSEQ multiplex PCR was the method, and the copy in TCRdb shows in-frame clones only, minus some. The table records about 28,000 clones, roughly 90% of them present only once. This specimen consisted of unsorted PBMCs, obtained 2 years after starting antiretroviral therapy. All receptors derive from a man aged 45-65 years with HIV. The CDR3 runs from the conserved cysteine through the conserved F or W. D genes are given only for firm matches. Clone sizes are given selectively: once, few, many, or a class where the clone is expanded.

d_call j_call v_call clone_size cdr3_nt cdr3_aa
TRBD2 TRBJ2-7 TRBV5-1 . TGCGCCAGCAGCCAAACTAGCGGGACCCACTACGAGCAGTACTTC CASSQTSGTHYEQYF
TRBD1 TRBJ2-7 TRBV2 few TGTGCCACCGAGGACAGGTCCTCCTACGAGCAGTACTTC CATEDRSSYEQYF
TRBD1 TRBJ1-1 TRBV28 . TGTGCCAGCAGTTCCGGGACAGGCCACGTTTTGAGTGGTGAAGCTTTCTTT CASSSGTGHVLSGEAFF
. TRBJ1-6 TRBV30 . TGTGCCTGGAGTTCCTTATCGGGCTATTCACCCCTCCACTTT CAWSSLSGYSPLHF
. TRBJ2-5 TRBV15 . TGTGCCACCAGCAAACCTTCCCTGATTGAAGAGACCCAGTACTTC CATSKPSLIEETQYF
TRBD2 TRBJ2-5 TRBV7-2 . TGTGCCAGCACCTCCGGGACTAGAGGGGAGACCCAGTACTTC CASTSGTRGETQYF
. TRBJ2-5 TRBV30 . TGTGCCTGGGCCGGGACATTAGGAGAGACCCAGTACTTC CAWAGTLGETQYF
TRBD1 TRBJ2-3 TRBV7-9 . TGTGCCAGCAGCCTGCCTCTGGGGACAGGGGGCCCTCGGACAGATACGCAGTATTTT CASSLPLGTGGPRTDTQYF
. TRBJ2-3 TRBV5-4 . TGTGCCAGCAGCCTCCAGAGGATAGATACGCAGTATTTT CASSLQRIDTQYF
. TRBJ2-7 TRBV27 . TGTGCCAGCACGGGGGAGAGTTCCTACGAGCAGTACTTC CASTGESSYEQYF
. TRBJ2-7 TRBV9 . TGTGCCAGCAGCGTAGGAAGAAACAGGGAGGTTTACGAGCAGTACTTC CASSVGRNREVYEQYF
. TRBJ2-1 TRBV27 . TGTGCCAGCAGTGGGGAGGCCTACAATGAGCAGTTCTTC CASSGEAYNEQFF
. TRBJ2-6 TRBV29-1 . TGCAGCGTTGTAGCTGGGGCCAACGTCCTGACTTTC CSVVAGANVLTF
. TRBJ2-7 TRBV7-2 few TGTGCCAGCAGCGCCGCCTACGAGCAGTACTTC CASSAAYEQYF
TRBD2 TRBJ2-2 TRBV15 . TGTGCCACCAGCAGAGATCAGGGACTAGCGGGGTCCGGGGAGCTGTTTTTT CATSRDQGLAGSGELFF
. TRBJ1-3 TRBV28 . TGTGCCAGCAGTTTTAGCGGGACAAAGTTTGGAAACACCATATATTTT CASSFSGTKFGNTIYF
. TRBJ2-7 TRBV10-3 . TGTGCCATCAGTGAGAGAAATCGTCCCTACGAGCAGTACTTC CAISERNRPYEQYF